This T cell receptor (beta chain) was captured by sequencing in a study of a mutant IDH1 vaccine in newly diagnosed glioma. Study at large: Treated patients comprised about 60% males and approximately 38% females, mean age 40.4 years. Findings of the study overall: There seemed to be no relation between pseudoprogression and changes in top peripheral T cell clonotypes. In 80% to 95% of patients, immune responses induced by the vaccine occurred.

Germline loops: CDR1 SGHTA, CDR2 FQGNSA. The ends lost 1 base at V and 4 bases at J; junction bases unmatched: 0. CDR3 size: 13 residues. The table came from immunoSEQ multiplex PCR; TCRdb's copy has only in-frame clones and leaves some out. The sample has about 39,000 clones, about four fifths seen once. Time point indicated: week 11, during vaccination. In every dose of vaccine, 300 ug of mutant IDH1 20-mer peptide was given alongside topical imiquimod. A remark on this clone: Antigen: not known.

This clonotype originated in a woman aged 25 to 39 with glioma. Some clones in this sample may be carry-over from other donors' samples. This chain uses TRBV7-2 with TRBJ1-1; TRBD1 matches at 7 bases. Specimen: peripheral blood mononuclear cells (PBMCs), collected from a glioma patient whose treatment included an IDH1 peptide vaccine. CDR3 protein: CASSLEGATEAFF. DNA of the CDR3: TGTGCCAGCAGCTTAGAGGGGGCCACTGAAGCTTTCTTT.